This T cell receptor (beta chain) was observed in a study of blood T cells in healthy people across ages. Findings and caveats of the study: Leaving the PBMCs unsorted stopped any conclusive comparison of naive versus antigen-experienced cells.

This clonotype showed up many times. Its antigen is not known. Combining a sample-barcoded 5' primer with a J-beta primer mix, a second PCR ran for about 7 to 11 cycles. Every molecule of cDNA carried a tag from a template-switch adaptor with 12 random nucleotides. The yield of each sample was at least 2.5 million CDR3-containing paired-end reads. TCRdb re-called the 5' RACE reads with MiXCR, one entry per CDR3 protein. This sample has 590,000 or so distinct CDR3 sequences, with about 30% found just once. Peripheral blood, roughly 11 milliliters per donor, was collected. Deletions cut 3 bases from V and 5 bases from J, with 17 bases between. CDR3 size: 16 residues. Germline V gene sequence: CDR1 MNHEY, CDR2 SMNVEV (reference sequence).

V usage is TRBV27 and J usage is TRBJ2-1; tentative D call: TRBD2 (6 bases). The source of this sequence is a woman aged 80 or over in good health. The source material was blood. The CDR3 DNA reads TGTGCCAGCAGTTTTAGAGCCCGGGGGAGAAACAATGAGCAGTTCTTC. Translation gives CASSFRARGRNNEQFF.